Presented here are 20 T cell receptor beta chains from one specimen sequenced in a study of T cell responses to AZD1222 COVID-19 vaccine. Profiled with immunoSEQ multiplex PCR; TCRdb holds only in-frame clones, not every one. The sample gives about 100,000 clones, about 88% of which show up once; approximately 16% is in the top ten. Sequenced material: peripheral blood, taken on day 0 of AZD1222 vaccination. The receptors come from an adult in good health.

The chain carries TRBV13 and TRBJ2-3; 7 bases align to TRBD2. CDR1 and CDR2 from the germline V gene are PRHDT and FYEKMQ (reference sequence). This CDR3 is 15 amino acids long. J lost 1 base, V lost 5 bases, and 6 bases had no gene match. CDR3 residues: CASSLRDYRTDTQYF. The CDR3 nucleotides read TGTGCCAGCAGCCTCCGGGACTACCGCACAGATACGCAGTATTTT. The variable domain in full, completed from reference TRBV13 and TRBJ2-3, reads AAGVIQSPRHLIKEKRETATLKCYPIPRHDTVYWYQQGPGQDPQFLISFYEKMQSDKGSIPDRFSAQQFSDYHSELNMSSLELGDSALYFCASSLRDYRTDTQYFGPGTRLTVL.

In this sample, this clone turned up once. This chain links TRBV4-1 with TRBJ2-7; D gene unclear. The CDR3 extends over 13 amino acids. V gave up 1 base and J gave up 2 bases, with 6 bases separating them. Germline V gene data show CDR1 as MGHRA and CDR2 as YSYEKL. In DNA form, the CDR3 reads TGCGCCAGCAGCCAAGCTGGGACCTACGAGCAGTACTTC. Residues: CASSQAGTYEQYF.

This sequence joins TRBV3-1 (or the pseudogene TRBV3-2) and TRBJ2-7; 9 nucleotides line up with TRBD1. Germline V lookup: CDR1 LGHDT, CDR2 YNNKEL (reference sequence). The CDR3 consists of 14 residues. V trimming: 4 bases; J trimming: 5 bases; junction bases outside the gene matches: 6. This CDR3 is CASSPRDRENEQYF. The CDR3 DNA reads as TGTGCCAGCAGCCCCCGGGACAGGGAAAACGAGCAGTACTTC.

The rearrangement joins TRBV28 to TRBJ1-2; maybe TRBD1 (6 bases). Trimming took 6 bases from V and 2 from J, leaving 10 bases between them. The CDR3 has 13 residues. Germline CDR1 is MDHEN and CDR2 is SYDVKM. This CDR3 is CASSRGPNYGYTF. In nucleotides, the CDR3 is TGTGCCAGCAGCAGGGGACCAAACTATGGCTACACCTTC.

The V call is TRBV19, the J call TRBJ2-5; 8 bases match TRBD2. Looked up from germline, CDR1 is LNHDA and CDR2 is SQIVND (reference sequence). The CDR3 is 16 residues long. V shed 0 bases, J shed 3 bases, and the junction held 6 bases outside the gene matches. The CDR3 bases are TGTGCCAGTAGTATAGAGGGGGGACTAGGAGAAGAGACCCAGTACTTC. It translates to CASSIEGGLGEETQYF.

This chain links TRBV3-1 (or the pseudogene TRBV3-2) with TRBJ2-1; 12 nucleotides line up with TRBD2. V shed 4 bases and J 15 bases; nucleotides not matched to a gene: 10. CDR1 and CDR2 (germline): LGHDT, YNNKEL (reference sequence). The CDR3 has 14 residues. CDR3 amino acids: CASSLPSGRALPFF. CDR3 bases: TGTGCCAGCAGCCTACCTAGCGGGAGGGCTTTGCCGTTCTTC.

This rearrangement joins TRBV5-1 to TRBJ1-1; D gene ambiguous. Trimming pared 3 bases from V and 7 bases from J, leaving 16 bases between. Germline lookup yields CDR1 SGHRS and CDR2 YFSETQ. CDR3 length: 14 residues. This CDR3 reads CASSSLSGTNEAFF. The CDR3 coding sequence is TGCGCCAGCAGCTCCCTTAGCGGAACAAATGAAGCTTTCTTT.

The chain recombines TRBV7-6 with TRBJ2-1; 11 bases agree with TRBD2. CDR1 is SGHVS, CDR2 FNYEAQ, per germline. This CDR3 has 15 residues. Germline trimming cut 6 bases from V and 6 bases from J; bases unmatched to any gene: 7. The CDR3 sequence is CASSEGLAAANEQFF. The CDR3 DNA follows: TGTGCCAGCAGTGAGGGACTAGCGGCAGCCAATGAGCAGTTCTTC.

V gene TRBV9 combines with J gene TRBJ1-2, with a tentative D call TRBD1 (5 bases). The germline V gene has CDR1 SGDLS and CDR2 YYNGEE. The CDR3 has 15 amino acids. V was clipped by 0 bases and J by 2 bases, with 11 bases between them. DNA for the CDR3: TGTGCCAGCAGCGTAGAAGCCAGGGCCAACTATGGCTACACCTTC. Amino acids: CASSVEARANYGYTF. Using reference TRBV9 and TRBJ1-2 for the parts outside the CDR3, the full variable domain is DSGVTQTPKHLITATGQRVTLRCSPRSGDLSVYWYQQSLDQGLQFLIQYYNGEERAKGNILERFSAQQFPDLHSELNLSSLELGDSALYFCASSVEARANYGYTFGSGTRLTVV.

The gene calls are TRBV7-9 and TRBJ1-2; weak D call: TRBD1 (5 bases). Germline V gene lookup returns CDR1 SEHNR and CDR2 FQNEAQ (reference sequence). This CDR3 is 15 amino acids long. V was shortened by 1 base and J by 2 bases, with 11 bases between the two germline ends. CDR3 amino acids: CASSLVGTENYGYTF. Here the CDR3 DNA reads TGTGCCAGCAGCTTAGTGGGGACCGAGAACTATGGCTACACCTTC.

The V call is TRBV19, the J call TRBJ1-1, with 10 positions matching TRBD1. V was clipped by 6 bases and J by 3 bases; unmatched bases: 4. From germline, CDR1 is LNHDA and CDR2 SQIVND (reference sequence). This CDR3 contains 14 residues. In DNA form, the CDR3 reads TGTGCCAGTAGGCCGGGACAGGGGTACACTGAAGCTTTCTTT. It translates to CASRPGQGYTEAFF.

The chain has TRBV19 and TRBJ2-2, with D maybe TRBD1 (5 bases). The CDR3 has 14 residues. Germline values: CDR1 LNHDA, CDR2 SQIVND (reference sequence). Trimming left V 7 bases short and J 1 base short, with 10 bases between. For the CDR3, the DNA is TGTGCCAGTAAAGGGCAGGGGAACACCGGGGAGCTGTTTTTT. As protein: CASKGQGNTGELFF.

The CDR3 loop reads CSASSPLTF. The CDR3 nucleotides read TGCAGTGCTAGCTCACCCCTCACCTTC. The V call is TRBV20-1, the J call TRBJ1-2; D is uncertain. The CDR3 is 9 amino acids. Germline V gives CDR1 DFQATT, CDR2 SNEGSKA (reference sequence). Trimming removed 3 bases at V and 13 bases at J, with 9 bases between.

The J gene is TRBJ2-7, the V gene TRBV10-1; perhaps TRBD1 as D (5 bases). This CDR3 has 16 amino acids. Per the germline V gene, CDR1 is WNHNN and CDR2 is SYGVQD (reference sequence). V lost 2 bases and J 2 bases, leaving 16 bases between the germline ends. The CDR3 sequence is CASSEVPRGSPYEQYF. The CDR3 coding sequence is TGCGCCAGCAGTGAGGTGCCAAGGGGATCCCCCTACGAGCAGTACTTC.

CDR3 loop: CATTLGWNNQPQHF. The CDR3 DNA reads TGTGCCACTACCCTAGGGTGGAACAATCAGCCCCAGCATTTT. This chain links TRBV19 with TRBJ1-5; D gene ambiguous. V dropped 10 bases and J dropped 3 bases, with 16 bases sitting between them. Germline CDR1 reads LNHDA; CDR2 reads SQIVND (reference sequence). The CDR3 sequence is 14 residues long. The variable domain in full, with the rest retrieved from reference TRBV19 and TRBJ1-5, is DGGITQSPKYLFRKEGQNVTLSCEQNLNHDAMYWYRQDPGQGLRLIYYSQIVNDFQKGDIAEGYSVSREKKESFPLTVTSAQKNPTAFYLCATTLGWNNQPQHFGDGTRLSIL.

V gene TRBV11-3 combines with J gene TRBJ2-2, with 7 nucleotides matching TRBD1. J lost 6 bases, V lost 4 bases, and 5 bases had no gene match. The CDR3 has 14 residues. The germline CDR1 and CDR2 sequences are SGHNT and YENEEA. The CDR3 spells CASSSIDRAGELFF. CDR3 bases: TGTGCCAGCAGCTCAATTGACAGGGCCGGGGAGCTGTTTTTT.

This chain connects TRBV27 to TRBJ2-2; D possibly uses TRBD1 or TRBD2 (5 bases each). The V gene's germline CDR1 is MNHEY and CDR2 SMNVEV (reference sequence). Trimming removed 6 bases at V and 2 bases at J, with 16 bases between. The CDR3 is 16 amino acids. The CDR3 DNA follows: TGTGCCAGCAGCTTCCTCGGGACGGGCAACACCGGGGAGCTGTTTTTT. Protein sequence: CASSFLGTGNTGELFF.

The rearrangement links TRBV28 to TRBJ1-2; weak D call: TRBD1 (5 bases). CDR3 length: 14 residues. The V end lost 4 bases, the J end lost 4 bases, and 13 bases lay between the germline ends. The germline CDR1 and CDR2 sequences are MDHEN and SYDVKM. CDR3 in amino acids: CASSSGGELYGYTF. DNA for the CDR3: TGTGCCAGCAGTTCCGGGGGGGAGCTCTATGGCTACACCTTC.

Turning to this clone: At the DNA level, this CDR3 is encoded by other sequences in the same sample as well. The chain uses TRBV12-3 or TRBV12-4 and TRBJ2-7, with D uncertain. This CDR3 is 13 amino acids long. V lost 6 bases and J lost 2, with 11 bases in between. The CDR3 DNA sequence: TGTGCCAGCAGCTCCCCGGTCCCCTACGAGCAGTACTTC. Amino acid sequence: CASSSPVPYEQYF.

This clone was observed once. V gene TRBV11-3 combines with J gene TRBJ1-4; D call uncertain. Trimming pared 5 bases from V and 7 bases from J, leaving 17 bases between. This CDR3 comprises 15 residues. Germline CDR1 and CDR2: SGHNT and YENEEA. CDR3 nucleotide sequence: TGTGCCAGCAGCCCCAGACCGGTATCGGGTGAAAAACTGTTTTTT. Amino acid sequence: CASSPRPVSGEKLFF.